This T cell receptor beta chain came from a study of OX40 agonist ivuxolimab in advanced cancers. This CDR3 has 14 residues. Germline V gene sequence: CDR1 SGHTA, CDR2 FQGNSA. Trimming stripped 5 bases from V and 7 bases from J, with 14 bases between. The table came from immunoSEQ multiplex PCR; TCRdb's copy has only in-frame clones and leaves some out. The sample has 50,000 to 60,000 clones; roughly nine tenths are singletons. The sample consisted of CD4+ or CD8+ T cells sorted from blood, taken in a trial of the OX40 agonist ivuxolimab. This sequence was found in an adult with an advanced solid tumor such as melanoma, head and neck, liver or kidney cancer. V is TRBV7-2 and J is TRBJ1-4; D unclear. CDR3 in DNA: TGTGCCAGCAGCCCTCGTGGGCGCCCTGAAAAACTGTTTTTT. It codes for CASSPRGRPEKLFF.